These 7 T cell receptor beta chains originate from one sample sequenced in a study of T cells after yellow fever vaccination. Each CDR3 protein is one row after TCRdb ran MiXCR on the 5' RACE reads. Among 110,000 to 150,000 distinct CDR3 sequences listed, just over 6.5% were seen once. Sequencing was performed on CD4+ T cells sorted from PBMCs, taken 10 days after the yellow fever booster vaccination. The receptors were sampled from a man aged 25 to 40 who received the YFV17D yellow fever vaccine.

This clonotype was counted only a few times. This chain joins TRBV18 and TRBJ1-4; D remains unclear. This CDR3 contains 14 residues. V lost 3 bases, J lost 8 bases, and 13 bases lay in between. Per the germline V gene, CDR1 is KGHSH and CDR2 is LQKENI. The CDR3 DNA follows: TGTGCCAGCTCACCCCTGGGAGGGAGCGAAAAACTGTTTTTT. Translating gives CASSPLGGSEKLFF.

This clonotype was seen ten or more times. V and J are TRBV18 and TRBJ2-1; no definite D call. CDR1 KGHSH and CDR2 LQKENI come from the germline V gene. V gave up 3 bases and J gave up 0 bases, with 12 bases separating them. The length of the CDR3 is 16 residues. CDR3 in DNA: TGTGCCAGCTCACCCAACTCATTTAGCTCCTACAATGAGCAGTTCTTC. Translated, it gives CASSPNSFSSYNEQFF.

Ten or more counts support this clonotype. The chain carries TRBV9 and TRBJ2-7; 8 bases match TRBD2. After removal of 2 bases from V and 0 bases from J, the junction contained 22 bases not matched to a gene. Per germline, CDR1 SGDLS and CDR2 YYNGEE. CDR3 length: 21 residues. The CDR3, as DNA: TGTGCCAGCAGCGTGGGGGACCCGAGGGGTTTTAGCGGGATGAGCTCCTACGAGCAGTACTTC. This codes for CASSVGDPRGFSGMSSYEQYF. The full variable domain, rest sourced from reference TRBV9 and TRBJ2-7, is DSGVTQTPKHLITATGQRVTLRCSPRSGDLSVYWYQQSLDQGLQFLIQYYNGEERAKGNILERFSAQQFPDLHSELNLSSLELGDSALYFCASSVGDPRGFSGMSSYEQYFGPGTRLTVT.

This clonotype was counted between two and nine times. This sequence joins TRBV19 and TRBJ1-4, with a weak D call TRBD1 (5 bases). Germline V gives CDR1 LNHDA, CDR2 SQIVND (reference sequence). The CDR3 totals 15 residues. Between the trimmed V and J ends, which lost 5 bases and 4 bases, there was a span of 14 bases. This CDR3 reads CASSSPGRNNEKLFF. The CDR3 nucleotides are TGTGCCAGTAGTTCGCCGGGACGGAATAATGAAAAACTGTTTTTT.

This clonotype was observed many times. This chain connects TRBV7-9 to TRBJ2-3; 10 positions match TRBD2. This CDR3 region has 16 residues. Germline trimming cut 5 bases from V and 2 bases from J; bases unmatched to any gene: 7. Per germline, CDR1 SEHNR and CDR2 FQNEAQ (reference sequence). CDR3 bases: TGTGCCAGCAGCCCCGGGACTAGCGCTGTCACAGATACGCAGTATTTT. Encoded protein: CASSPGTSAVTDTQYF.

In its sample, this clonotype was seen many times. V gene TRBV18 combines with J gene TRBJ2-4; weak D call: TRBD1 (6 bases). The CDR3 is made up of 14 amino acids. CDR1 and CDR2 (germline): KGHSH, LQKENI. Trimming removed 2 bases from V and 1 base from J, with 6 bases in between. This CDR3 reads CASSPGQAKNIQYF. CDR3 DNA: TGTGCCAGCTCACCAGGACAGGCCAAAAACATTCAGTACTTC.

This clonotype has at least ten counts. The DNA for the CDR3 is TGTGCCATCAGTAAAGGACAGGGGGTGAGCAATCAGCCCCAGCATTTT. Amino acid sequence: CAISKGQGVSNQPQHF. V gene TRBV10-3 combines with J gene TRBJ1-5; 10 bases are shared with TRBD1. The CDR3 has 16 amino acids. The germline V gene encodes CDR1 ENHRY and CDR2 SYGVKD. V lost 5 bases, J lost 1 base, and 5 bases stayed unmatched.